This TCR beta chain was sequenced for a study of shared clonotypes between healthy human individuals (TCRdb year 2020). For the study in its entirety: Two women and a few men aged 18 to 49 years were included in the cohort. For each donor, CD4 naive and CD4 memory were each given three plates, CD8 naive was given two plates, and CD8 memory was given one plate. To estimate repertoire size and how much clonotypes are shared between individuals, the study performed deep sequencing of blood TCR repertoires from roughly five healthy adults. Libraries were prepared and TCR repertoires were sequenced by different laboratories using diverse techniques, in order to increase sequencing depth and limit assay-specific biases. Leukapheresis yielded between about 0.85 and 10 billion PBMCs per donor.

The paper as a whole reports these results and caveats: Pairwise subsampling indicated that sequencing depth was expected to affect the degree of clonotype sharing among donors. Incomplete sequencing was indicated by rarefaction of sorted-subset datasets, despite the large sequencing depth. Sampling was restricted to blood, and TCR repertoires in tissues likely differ from the TCR repertoires found in blood. Because the study included a small number of donors, the genetic and exposure-history diversity represented was limited. Higher generation probabilities were observed for clonotypes shared by all four sorted-subset donors than for non-shared clonotypes. Naive subsets generally had larger estimated clonotype richness than memory subsets did. Around 5.4% of naive CD4, 3.5% of naive CD8, about 2.5% of memory CD4, and about 0.4% of memory CD8 clonotypes were shared across a few donors.

As regards this clone: There is no known antigen for this receptor. No base qualities exist here, and no much larger clone lies one base off it. In the same sample, other DNA sequences code for this CDR3.

CDR1 is given as SGHNT and CDR2 as YYREEE, both from the germline V gene (reference sequence). V gives up 1 base and J gives up 5 bases, and the segment between their germline ends measures 3 bases. From cysteine to phenylalanine, the CDR3 is 11 amino acids long. Kept here is only the CDR3 DNA, which spans 33 bases and is read in frame from base 1. CD8 naive samples were obtained by positive selection for CCR7 among CD45RO-negative cells, yielding a CD45RA+CCR7+ population from which TemRA cells were excluded. The donors were healthy, HIV-negative adults with no recently reported acute infections or vaccinations. Every donor was a Caucasian adult living in Nashville, Tennessee, USA. Blood was collected by leukapheresis, and PBMCs were isolated by Ficoll-Histopaque density gradient centrifugation and then cryopreserved in liquid nitrogen vapor phase. Analytical flow cytometry was used to check the purity and quantity of each magnetically sorted T cell population. Genomic DNA was isolated from every sorted fraction and measured by UV absorbance on a Nanodrop 2000c.

Using the deep immunoSEQ assay, TCR CDR3 regions were amplified from genomic DNA by multiplex PCR. Extracted genomic DNA from each cell subset was spread evenly across all wells of several immunoSEQ 96-well plates, with each plate serving as a replicate. Each replicate PCR for sorted subsets received 150 to 250 ng genomic DNA, equal to tens of thousands of T cell genomes. Purified libraries were quantified with a Qubit 3.0 fluorometer, sized on a Bioanalyzer 2100, and re-quantified with the KAPA Library Quantification kit. A separate single-read 150-cycle Illumina NextSeq 550 flow cell was used to sequence each immunoSEQ 96-well plate. On the study's bioinformatics: Because only junctional sequences without quality scores were contained in the immunoSEQ output, filtering matching that applied to full-length reads could not be performed. Sequences were annotated with PyIR, a Python wrapper for IgBLAST v1.9, and V/J genes and CDR3 were assigned using IMGT germline references. Reads with weak V/J assignments (E-value above 1e-6), missing CDR3, stop codons, out-of-frame junctions, or ambiguous translated residues were removed. V3J clonotypes were defined as sequences sharing the same inferred V gene, J gene, and CDR3 amino acid sequence. Percentage overlap between repertoires was calculated by dividing the number of shared unique clonotypes by the size of the smaller repertoire. Repertoire richness was assessed with RTK rarefaction, the Chao1 estimator, and Recon v2.1 estimates of unobserved clonotypes. OLGA was used to compute generation probabilities for all TCRbeta clonotypes that the gDNA method yielded from a handful of donors. Not all clones reach the TCRdb copy of this immuneACCESS table, which keeps in-frame sequences only. Checked studies attribute under half of the gap to unresolved V genes and leave the rest unexplained. Clone size and V and J calls were adopted from that table, with D and trimming inferred from the DNA. The sample records hundreds of thousands of clones, around 95% of which are singletons. 0.095% to 0.12% of the sample is held by the ten biggest clonotypes.

The TCR was taken from a woman aged 30 to 39 in good health. The rearrangement joined TRBV5-4 to TRBJ2-5; the D gene cannot be resolved reliably. The sequencing sample was made of naive CD8+ T cells sorted from blood. Per the publication, the cell subset or site label means: CD45RA+CCR7+. In nucleotide form, the sequence is TGTGCCAGCAGCTTGTTGGAGACCCAGTACTTC. This translates into CASSLLETQYF.